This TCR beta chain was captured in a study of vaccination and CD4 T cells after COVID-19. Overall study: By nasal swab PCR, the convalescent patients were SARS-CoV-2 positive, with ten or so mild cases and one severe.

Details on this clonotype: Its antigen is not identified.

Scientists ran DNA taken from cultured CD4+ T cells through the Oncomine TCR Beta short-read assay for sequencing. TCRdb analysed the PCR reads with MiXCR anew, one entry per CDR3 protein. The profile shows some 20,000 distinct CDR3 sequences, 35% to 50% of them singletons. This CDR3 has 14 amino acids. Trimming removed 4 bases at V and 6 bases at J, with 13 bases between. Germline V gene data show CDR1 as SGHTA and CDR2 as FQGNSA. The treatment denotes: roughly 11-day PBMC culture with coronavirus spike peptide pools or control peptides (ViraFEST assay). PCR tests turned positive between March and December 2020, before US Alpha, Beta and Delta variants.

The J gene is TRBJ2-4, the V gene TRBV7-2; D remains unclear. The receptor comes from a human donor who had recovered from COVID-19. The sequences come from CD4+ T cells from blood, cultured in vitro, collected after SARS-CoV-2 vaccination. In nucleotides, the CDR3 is TGTGCCAGCAGCTCTAATTGGGCGGTAAACATTCAGTACTTC. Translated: CASSSNWAVNIQYF.